Described below is a single TCR beta chain sequence and its context. The entry originates in a study of shared clonotypes between healthy human individuals. The CDR3 covers 14 residues. V shed 0 bases and J 9 bases; nucleotides not matched to a gene: 8. CDR1 is LNHNV and CDR2 is YYDKDF in the germline V gene (reference sequence). Every donor, a Caucasian adult, lived in Nashville, Tennessee. Measured with immunoSEQ multiplex PCR; TCRdb has only the in-frame clones, and not every one. This repertoire shows about 2.4 million clones, under 95% found once; its top ten account for about 0.39%. The J gene is TRBJ2-7, the V gene TRBV15; 7 bases match TRBD1. The source is a man aged 18 to 29 in good health. Some clones in this sample may be carry-over from other donors' samples. Sequenced sample: naive CD4+ T cells from PBMCs. Noted subset: CD45RA+ positively selected. DNA for the CDR3: TGTGCCACCAGCAGAGATTATAGGGACAGTCGGCAGTACTTC. Its translation is CATSRDYRDSRQYF.